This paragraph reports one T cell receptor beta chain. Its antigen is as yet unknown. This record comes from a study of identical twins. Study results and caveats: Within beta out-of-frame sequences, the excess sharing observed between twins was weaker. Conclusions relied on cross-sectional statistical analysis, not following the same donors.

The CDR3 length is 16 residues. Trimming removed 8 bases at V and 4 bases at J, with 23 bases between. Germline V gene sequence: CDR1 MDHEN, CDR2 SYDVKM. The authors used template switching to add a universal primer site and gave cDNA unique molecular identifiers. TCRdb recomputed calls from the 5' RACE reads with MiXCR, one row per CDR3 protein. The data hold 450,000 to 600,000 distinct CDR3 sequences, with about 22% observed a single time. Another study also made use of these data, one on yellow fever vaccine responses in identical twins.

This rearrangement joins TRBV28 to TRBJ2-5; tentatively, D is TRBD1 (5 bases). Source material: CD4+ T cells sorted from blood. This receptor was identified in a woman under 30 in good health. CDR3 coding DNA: TGTGCCAGCTCCCCTTTAGACAGAATGAGGCCAGAGACCCAGTACTTC. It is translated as CASSPLDRMRPETQYF.